The T cell receptor beta chain described here comes from a study of CD8+ T cells in alopecia areata. Whole-study context: Tofacitinib administration persisted for 6 to 18 months, succeeded by 6 months off drug.

Only a few counts were recorded for this clone. The antigen remains undetermined. Germline CDR1 is SGDLS and CDR2 is YYNGEE. V lost 4 bases and J 3 bases, leaving 12 bases between the germline ends. The CDR3 loop spans 14 amino acids. Treatment denoted: oral pan-JAK inhibitor, 5-10 mg twice daily. It was from alopecia areata patients that lesional scalp punch biopsies and peripheral blood were collected. Study-wide findings and caveats: During tofacitinib treatment, many expanded lesional clones remained in scalp and blood.

Once RNA had been extracted, it was reverse transcribed into cDNA to act as the sequencing template. Profiled with immunoSEQ multiplex PCR; TCRdb holds only in-frame clones, not every one. The sample has 93,000 or so clones, under 90% seen once. This material consisted of CD8+ T cells sorted from blood, taken at approximately week 34, from a patient treated with tofacitinib. The sequence was collected from a human donor with alopecia areata. This chain links TRBV9 with TRBJ2-3; D is possibly TRBD1 (5 bases). The CDR3 nucleotides read TGTGCCAGCAGCCCAGGACAAACAACAGATACGCAGTATTTT. It encodes CASSPGQTTDTQYF.